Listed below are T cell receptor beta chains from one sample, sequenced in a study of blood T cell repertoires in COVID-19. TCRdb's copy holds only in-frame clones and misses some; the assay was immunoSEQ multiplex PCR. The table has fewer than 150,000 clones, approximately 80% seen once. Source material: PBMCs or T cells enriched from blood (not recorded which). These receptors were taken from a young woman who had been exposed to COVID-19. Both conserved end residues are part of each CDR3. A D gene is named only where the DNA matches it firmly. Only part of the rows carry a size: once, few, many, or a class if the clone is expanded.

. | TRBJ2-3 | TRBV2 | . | CASSELDNTQYF | TGTGCCAGCAGTGAGTTAGACAATACGCAGTATTTT
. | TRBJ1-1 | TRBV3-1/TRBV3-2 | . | CASSQDRVSNTEAFF | TGTGCCAGCAGCCAAGACCGCGTTTCGAACACTGAAGCTTTCTTT
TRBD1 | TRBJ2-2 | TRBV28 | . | CASSHRGNTGELFF | TGTGCCAGCAGTCACAGGGGGAACACCGGGGAGCTGTTTTTT
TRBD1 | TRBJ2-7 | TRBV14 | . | CASSPRVGQGSYEQYF | TGTGCCAGCAGCCCGCGCGTCGGACAGGGCTCCTACGAGCAGTACTTC
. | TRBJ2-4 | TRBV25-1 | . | CASSDPGSKNIQYF | TGTGCCAGCAGTGACCCGGGGTCCAAAAACATTCAGTACTTC
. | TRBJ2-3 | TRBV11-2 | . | CASSVSDTQYF | TGTGCCAGCAGCGTGAGTGATACGCAGTATTTT
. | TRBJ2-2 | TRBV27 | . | CASSPGSLTGELFF | TGTGCCAGCAGTCCAGGCAGTTTAACCGGGGAGCTGTTTTTT
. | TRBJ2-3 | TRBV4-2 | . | CASSQDRGLAASTDTQYF | TGTGCCAGCAGCCAAGATCGGGGTTTAGCGGCGAGCACAGATACGCAGTATTTT
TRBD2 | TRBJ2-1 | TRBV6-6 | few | CASSGNNEQFF | TGTGCCAGTAGCGGGAACAATGAGCAGTTCTTC
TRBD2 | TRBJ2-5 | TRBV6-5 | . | CATELGLAGETQYF | TGTGCCACCGAGCTGGGACTAGCGGGAGAGACCCAGTACTTC
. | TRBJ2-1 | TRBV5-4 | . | CASSLFVGNEQFF | TGTGCCAGCAGCTTGTTTGTCGGTAATGAGCAGTTCTTC
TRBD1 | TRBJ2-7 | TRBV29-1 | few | CSVEVPTGGSYEQYF | TGCAGCGTTGAAGTCCCGACAGGGGGCTCCTACGAGCAGTACTTC
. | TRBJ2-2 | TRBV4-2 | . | CASSQDPSGELFF | TGTGCCAGCAGCCAAGATCCGTCCGGGGAGCTGTTTTTT
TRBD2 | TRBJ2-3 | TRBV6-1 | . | CASSEAQWTRTFSDTQYF | TGTGCCAGCAGTGAAGCCCAATGGACTAGAACATTTTCAGATACGCAGTATTTT
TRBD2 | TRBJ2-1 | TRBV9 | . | CASSVGTSGRDEQFF | TGTGCCAGCAGCGTAGGGACTAGCGGGAGGGATGAGCAGTTCTTC
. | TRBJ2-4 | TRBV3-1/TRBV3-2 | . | CASSQETGTKNIQYF | TGTGCCAGCAGCCAAGAAACTGGGACAAAAAACATTCAGTACTTC
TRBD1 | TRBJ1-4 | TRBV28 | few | CASSYYRDRGLNEKLFF | TGTGCCAGCAGTTATTACCGGGACAGGGGGTTAAATGAAAAACTGTTTTTT
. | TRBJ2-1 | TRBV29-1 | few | CSVERRDNEQFF | TGCAGCGTTGAACGGAGGGACAATGAGCAGTTCTTC
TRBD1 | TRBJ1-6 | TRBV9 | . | CASSVAGQGNSPLHF | TGTGCCAGCAGCGTTGCGGGACAGGGAAATTCACCCCTCCACTTT
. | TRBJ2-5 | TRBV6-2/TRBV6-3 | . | CASSHYETQYF | TGTGCCAGCAGCCACTATGAGACCCAGTACTTC
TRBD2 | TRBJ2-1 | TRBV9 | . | CASSVAPRGGDNEQFF | TGTGCCAGCAGCGTAGCCCCTCGGGGGGGTGACAATGAGCAGTTCTTC
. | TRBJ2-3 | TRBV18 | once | CASSPFDSSSTDTQYF | TGTGCCAGCTCACCATTTGATTCCAGTAGCACAGATACGCAGTATTTT
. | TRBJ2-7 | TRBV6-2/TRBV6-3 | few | CASSLSSIVSQYF | TGTGCCAGCAGTCTCTCGAGTATTGTCTCGCAGTACTTC
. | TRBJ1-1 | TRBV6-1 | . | CASSERFVGGAFF | TGTGCCAGCAGTGAAAGATTCGTGGGAGGAGCTTTCTTT
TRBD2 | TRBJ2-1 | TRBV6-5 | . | CASRTSGRNEQFF | TGTGCCAGCAGGACTAGCGGGAGGAATGAGCAGTTCTTC
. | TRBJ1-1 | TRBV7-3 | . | CASSLTSAARATEAFF | TGTGCCAGCAGCTTAACGTCGGCAGCGCGGGCCACCGAAGCTTTCTTT
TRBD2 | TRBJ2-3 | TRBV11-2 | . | CASSLDGLAVSTDTQYF | TGTGCCAGCAGCTTAGATGGGCTAGCGGTCAGCACAGATACGCAGTATTTT
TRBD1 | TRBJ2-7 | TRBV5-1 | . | CASSPTGGSYEQYF | TGCGCCAGCAGCCCGACAGGGGGCTCCTACGAGCAGTACTTC
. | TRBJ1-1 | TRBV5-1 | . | CASSPSFRGLVTEAFF | TGCGCCAGCAGCCCCTCGTTTCGAGGGCTGGTCACTGAAGCTTTCTTT
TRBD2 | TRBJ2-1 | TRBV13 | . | CASSLGSGRVGEQFF | TGTGCCAGCAGCTTAGGTAGCGGGAGGGTCGGTGAGCAGTTCTTC
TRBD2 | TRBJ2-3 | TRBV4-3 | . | CASSQDFTSGILGNTQYF | TGCGCCAGCAGCCAAGATTTTACTAGCGGGATTCTAGGAAATACGCAGTATTTT
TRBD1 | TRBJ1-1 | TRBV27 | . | CASRVAGTGFSEAFF | TGTGCCAGCAGGGTGGCCGGGACAGGGTTCTCTGAAGCTTTCTTT
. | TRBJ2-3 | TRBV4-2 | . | CASSQGPISTDTQYF | TGTGCCAGCAGCCAAGGTCCCATTTCCACAGATACGCAGTATTTT
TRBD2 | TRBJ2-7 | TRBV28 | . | CASSSPSGTSGREQYF | TGTGCCAGCAGTTCCCCCTCCGGGACTAGCGGGAGGGAGCAGTACTTC
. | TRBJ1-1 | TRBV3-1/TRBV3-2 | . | CASSHSGSPEAFF | TGTGCCAGCAGCCACTCAGGGTCCCCTGAAGCTTTCTTT
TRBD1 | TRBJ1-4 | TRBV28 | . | CASSAPSTGEKLFF | TGTGCCAGCAGTGCTCCCTCGACAGGGGAGAAACTGTTTTTT
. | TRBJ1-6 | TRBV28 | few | CASSHSNSPLHF | TGTGCCAGCAGTCATTCAAATTCACCCCTCCACTTT
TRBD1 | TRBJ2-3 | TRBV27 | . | CASSLNRGHDTQYF | TGTGCCAGCAGCCTTAACAGGGGTCATGATACGCAGTATTTT
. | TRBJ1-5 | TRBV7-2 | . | CASSLDNQPQHF | TGTGCCAGCAGCTTAGACAACCAGCCCCAGCATTTT
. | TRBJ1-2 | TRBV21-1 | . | CASRQDRGNNYGYTF | TGTGCCAGCAGGCAAGACAGGGGGAATAACTATGGCTACACCTTC